This TCR beta chain was documented in a study of T-cell reconstitution after alpha-beta-depleted transplantation in children. This clonotype was observed at least ten times. Germline-derived CDR1 and CDR2 are LGHNA and YSLEER. With 1 base removed from V and 4 bases from J, the gap between germline ends came to 7 bases. The CDR3 is made up of 14 amino acids. A TCRbeta library incorporating unique molecular identifiers was prepared. TCRdb re-derived calls from the PCR reads in MiXCR, one entry per CDR3 protein. The sample contains 200,000 to 250,000 distinct CDR3 sequences, about 11% of which appear only once.

This TCR was recovered from a human donor who donated a stem cell graft to a child with acute lymphoblastic leukemia. Sequencing was performed on PBMCs from the stem cell graft donor, taken from the stem cell graft. V and J are TRBV4-3 and TRBJ2-2; D not resolved. DNA of the CDR3: TGCGCCAGCAGCCAAGTACTACTCACCGGGGAGCTGTTTTTT. Its protein is CASSQVLLTGELFF.